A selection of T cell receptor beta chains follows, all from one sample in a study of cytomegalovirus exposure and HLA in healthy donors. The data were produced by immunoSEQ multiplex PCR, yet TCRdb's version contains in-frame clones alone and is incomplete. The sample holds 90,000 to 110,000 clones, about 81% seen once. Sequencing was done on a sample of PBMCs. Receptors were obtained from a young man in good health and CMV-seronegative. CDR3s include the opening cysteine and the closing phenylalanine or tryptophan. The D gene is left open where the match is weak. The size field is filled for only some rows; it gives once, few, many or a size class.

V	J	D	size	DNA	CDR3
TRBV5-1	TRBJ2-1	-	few	TGCGCCAGCAGCTTGTTTGGAGATGAGCAGTTCTTC	CASSLFGDEQFF
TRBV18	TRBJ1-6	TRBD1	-	TGTGCCAGCTCCACGGGACAGGGTGGAGATTCACCCCTCCACTTT	CASSTGQGGDSPLHF
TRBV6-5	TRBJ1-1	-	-	TGTGCCAGCAGTTACTCGTTCGTCCTGAGGAACACTGAAGCTTTCTTT	CASSYSFVLRNTEAFF
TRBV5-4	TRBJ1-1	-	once	TGTGCCAGCAGATTCAGGGCCACTGAAGCTTTCTTT	CASRFRATEAFF
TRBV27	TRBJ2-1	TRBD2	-	TGTGCCACAATGAGCGGGAGATATAAGGATGAGCAGTTCTTC	CATMSGRYKDEQFF
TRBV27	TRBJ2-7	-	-	TGTGCCAGCAGTCACGGACAGTCCTACGAGCAGTACTTC	CASSHGQSYEQYF
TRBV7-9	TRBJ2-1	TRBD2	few	TGTGCCAGCTTACCCGGGACTAGCGGGTTCAGCTCCTACAATGAGCAGTTCTTC	CASLPGTSGFSSYNEQFF
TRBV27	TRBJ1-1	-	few	TGTGCCAGCTCGTGGGGGGGAGCCATGAACACTGAAGCTTTCTTT	CASSWGGAMNTEAFF
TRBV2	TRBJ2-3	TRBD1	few	TGTGCCAGCACGGAGGACAGGGTCAGGGATACGCAGTATTTT	CASTEDRVRDTQYF
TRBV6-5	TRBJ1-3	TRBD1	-	TGTGCCAGCAGTTACTCTCCGGGACAGGAGCATTTC	CASSYSPGQEHF
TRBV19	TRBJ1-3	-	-	TGTGCCAGTAGTATAACAGGCTCCATCTCTGGAAACACCATATATTTT	CASSITGSISGNTIYF
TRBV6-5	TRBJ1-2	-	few	TGTGCCAGCACCTACTCGGGGGGGAGAGGCTACACCTTC	CASTYSGGRGYTF
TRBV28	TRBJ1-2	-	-	TGTGCCAGCACGCAAGGAGACTATGGCTACACCTTC	CASTQGDYGYTF
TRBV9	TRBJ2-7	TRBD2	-	TGTGCCAGCAGCCTTAGCGGGACCTCCTACGAGCAGTACTTC	CASSLSGTSYEQYF
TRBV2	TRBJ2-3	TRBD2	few	TGTGCCAGCAGGAGACTAGCGGGAGGTCAAGATACGCAGTATTTT	CASRRLAGGQDTQYF
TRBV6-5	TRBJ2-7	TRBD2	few	TGTGCCAGCAGTTACAGCGGGGGCCGGAGCTCCTACGAGCAGTACTTC	CASSYSGGRSSYEQYF
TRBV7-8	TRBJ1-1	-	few	TGTGCCAGCAGCCGGTCTACAGAGAACACTGAAGCTTTCTTT	CASSRSTENTEAFF
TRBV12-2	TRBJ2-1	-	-	TGTGCAAGTCCGAGAGCGGGGACCCACAATGAGCAGTTCTTC	CASPRAGTHNEQFF
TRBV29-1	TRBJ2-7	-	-	TGCAGCGCCGGTACGCGAAACCCCTACGAGCAGTACTTC	CSAGTRNPYEQYF
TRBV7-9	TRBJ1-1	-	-	TGTGCCAGCAGCTTAGGGCTCTTCGGGACAATGAACACTGAAGCTTTCTTT	CASSLGLFGTMNTEAFF
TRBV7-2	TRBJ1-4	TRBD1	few	TGTGCCAGCAGCCCTACGACAGGGCGTAATGAAAAACTGTTTTTT	CASSPTTGRNEKLFF
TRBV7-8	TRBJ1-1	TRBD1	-	TGTGCCAGCAGCCAAAGACAGGGGAGCAGCACTGAAGCTTTCTTT	CASSQRQGSSTEAFF